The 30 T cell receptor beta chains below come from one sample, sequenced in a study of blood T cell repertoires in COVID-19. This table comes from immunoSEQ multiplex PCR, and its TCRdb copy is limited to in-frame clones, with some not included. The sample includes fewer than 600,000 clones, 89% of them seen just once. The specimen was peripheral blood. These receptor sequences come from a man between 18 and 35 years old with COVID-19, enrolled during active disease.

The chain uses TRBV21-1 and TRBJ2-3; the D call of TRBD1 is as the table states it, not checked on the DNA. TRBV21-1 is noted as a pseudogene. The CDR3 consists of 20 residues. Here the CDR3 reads CASSKGGRMKGRRSTDTQYF. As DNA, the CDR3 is TGTGCCAGCAGCAAAGGGGGGCGGATGAAGGGCCGACGCAGCACAGATACGCAGTATTTT.

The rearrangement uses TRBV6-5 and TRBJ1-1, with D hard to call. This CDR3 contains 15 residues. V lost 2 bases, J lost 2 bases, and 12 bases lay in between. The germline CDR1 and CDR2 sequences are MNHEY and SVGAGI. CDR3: CASSYVFGPNTEAFF. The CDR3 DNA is TGTGCCAGCAGTTACGTATTTGGGCCTAACACTGAAGCTTTCTTT.

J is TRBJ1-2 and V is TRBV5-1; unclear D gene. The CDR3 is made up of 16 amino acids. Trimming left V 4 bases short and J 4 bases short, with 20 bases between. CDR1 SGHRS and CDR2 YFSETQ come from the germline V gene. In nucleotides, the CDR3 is TGCGCCAGCAGCCCCTCACTACAGCGGGAGGGCTATGGCTACACCTTC. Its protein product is CASSPSLQREGYGYTF.

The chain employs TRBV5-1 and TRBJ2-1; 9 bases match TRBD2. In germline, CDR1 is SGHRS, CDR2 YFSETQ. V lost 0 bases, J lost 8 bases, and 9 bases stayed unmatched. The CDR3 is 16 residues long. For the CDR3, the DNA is TGCGCCAGCAGCTTGGCCGGATTAGCGGGAGACTATGAGCAGTTCTTC. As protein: CASSLAGLAGDYEQFF.

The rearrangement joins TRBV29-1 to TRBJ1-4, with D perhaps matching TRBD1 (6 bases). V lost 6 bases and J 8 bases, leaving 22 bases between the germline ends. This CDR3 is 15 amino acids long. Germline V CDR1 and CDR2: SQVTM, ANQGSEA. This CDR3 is CSVSDGTGKGEKLFF. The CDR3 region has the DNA TGCAGCGTATCGGATGGCACAGGGAAGGGGGAAAAACTGTTTTTT.

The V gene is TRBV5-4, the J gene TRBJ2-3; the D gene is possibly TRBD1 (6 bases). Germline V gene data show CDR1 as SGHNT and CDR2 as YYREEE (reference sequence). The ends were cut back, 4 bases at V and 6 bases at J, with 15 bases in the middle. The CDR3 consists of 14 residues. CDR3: CASSTGQGVDTQYF. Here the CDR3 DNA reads TGTGCCAGCAGCACAGGGCAGGGTGTGGATACGCAGTATTTT.

CDR3 sequence reads: CASWAQGARSYEQYF. CDR3 coding DNA: TGTGCCAGTTGGGCACAGGGGGCCCGCTCCTACGAGCAGTACTTC. This chain connects TRBV27 to TRBJ2-7, with 9 bases identical to TRBD1. CDR1 MNHEY and CDR2 SMNVEV come from the germline V gene (reference sequence). CDR3 size: 15 residues. After removal of 9 bases from V and 0 bases from J, the junction contained 9 bases not matched to a gene.

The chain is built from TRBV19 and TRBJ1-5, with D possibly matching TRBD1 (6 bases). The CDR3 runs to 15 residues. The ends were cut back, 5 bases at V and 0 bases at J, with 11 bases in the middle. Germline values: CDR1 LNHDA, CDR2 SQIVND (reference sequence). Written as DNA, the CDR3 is TGTGCCAGTAGTGACCGGACAGATAGCAATCAGCCCCAGCATTTT. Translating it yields CASSDRTDSNQPQHF. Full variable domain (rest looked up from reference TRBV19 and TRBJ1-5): DGGITQSPKYLFRKEGQNVTLSCEQNLNHDAMYWYRQDPGQGLRLIYYSQIVNDFQKGDIAEGYSVSREKKESFPLTVTSAQKNPTAFYLCASSDRTDSNQPQHFGDGTRLSIL.

The DNA of the CDR3 is TGCAGCGTTGAAGTGGGACAGGGGCCCCAAGAGACCCAGTACTTC. Encoded protein: CSVEVGQGPQETQYF. The chain is built from TRBV29-1 and TRBJ2-5, with TRBD1 identical over 10 bases. The CDR3 extends over 15 amino acids. Unmatched junction bases numbered 3, after V lost 1 base and J lost 1 base. Germline V lookup: CDR1 SQVTM, CDR2 ANQGSEA.

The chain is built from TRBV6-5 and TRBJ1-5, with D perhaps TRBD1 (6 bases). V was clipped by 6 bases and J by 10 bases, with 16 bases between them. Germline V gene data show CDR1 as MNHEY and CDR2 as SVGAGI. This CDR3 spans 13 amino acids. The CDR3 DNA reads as TGTGCCAGCAGAGGGGGATCGACCCTTCCCCAGCATTTT. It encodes CASRGGSTLPQHF.

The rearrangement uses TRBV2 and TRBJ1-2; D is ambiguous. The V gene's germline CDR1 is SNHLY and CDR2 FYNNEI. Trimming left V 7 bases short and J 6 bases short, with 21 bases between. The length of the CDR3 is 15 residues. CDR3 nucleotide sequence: TGTGCCAGCAAAATAATTATTGTTACAGACGATGGCTACACCTTC. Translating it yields CASKIIIVTDDGYTF.

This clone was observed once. CDR3 DNA sequence: TGTGCCAGCAGTGAAGACAGGGGCCTCGAAAAACTGTTTTTT. It yields the protein CASSEDRGLEKLFF. This chain joins TRBV25-1 and TRBJ1-4, with 8 nucleotides matching TRBD1. The CDR3 is 14 residues long. The V gene's germline CDR1 is MGHDK and CDR2 SYGVNS. Trimming removed 2 bases from V and 8 bases from J; junction bases left unmatched: 4.

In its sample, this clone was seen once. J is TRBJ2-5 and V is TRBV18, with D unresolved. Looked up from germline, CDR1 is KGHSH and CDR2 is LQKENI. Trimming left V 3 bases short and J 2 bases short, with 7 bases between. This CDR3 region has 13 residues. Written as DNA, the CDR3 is TGTGCCAGCTCACCTCTTACTCAAGAGACCCAGTACTTC. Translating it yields CASSPLTQETQYF. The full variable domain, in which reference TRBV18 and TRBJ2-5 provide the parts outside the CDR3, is NAGVMQNPRHLVRRRGQEARLRCSPMKGHSHVYWYRQLPEEGLKFMVYLQKENIIDESGMPKERFSAEFPKEGPSILRIQQVVRGDSAAYFCASSPLTQETQYFGPGTRLLVL.

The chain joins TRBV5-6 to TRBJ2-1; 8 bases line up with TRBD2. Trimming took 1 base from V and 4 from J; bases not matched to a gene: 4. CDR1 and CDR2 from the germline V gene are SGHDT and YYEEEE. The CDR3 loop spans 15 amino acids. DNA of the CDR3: TGTGCCAGCAGCTTGCGATCTAGCGGGTACAATGAGCAGTTCTTC. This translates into CASSLRSSGYNEQFF.

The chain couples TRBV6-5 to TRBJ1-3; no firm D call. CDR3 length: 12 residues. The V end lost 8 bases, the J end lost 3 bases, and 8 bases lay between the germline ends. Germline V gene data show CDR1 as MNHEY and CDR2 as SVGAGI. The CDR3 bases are TGTGCCAGCTGGCTTAATGGAAACACCATATATTTT. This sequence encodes CASWLNGNTIYF.

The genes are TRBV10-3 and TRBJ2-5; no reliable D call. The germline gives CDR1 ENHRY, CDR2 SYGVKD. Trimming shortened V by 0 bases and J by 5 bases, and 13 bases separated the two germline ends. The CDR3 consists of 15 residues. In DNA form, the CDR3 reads TGTGCCATCAGTGAGTCAGAGAATTTCATGGAGACCCAGTACTTC. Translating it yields CAISESENFMETQYF.

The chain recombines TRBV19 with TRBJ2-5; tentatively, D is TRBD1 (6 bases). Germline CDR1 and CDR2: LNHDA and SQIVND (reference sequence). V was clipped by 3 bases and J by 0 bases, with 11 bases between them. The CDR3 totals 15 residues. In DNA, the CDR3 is TGTGCCAGTAGTATTACAGGGTCCAACCAAGAGACCCAGTACTTC. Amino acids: CASSITGSNQETQYF.

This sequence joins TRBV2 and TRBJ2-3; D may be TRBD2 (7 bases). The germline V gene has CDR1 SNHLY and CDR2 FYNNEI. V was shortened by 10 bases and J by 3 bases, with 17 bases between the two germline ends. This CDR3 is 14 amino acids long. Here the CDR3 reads CATKRGHDTDTQYF. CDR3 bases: TGTGCCACCAAGCGGGGACATGATACAGATACGCAGTATTTT.

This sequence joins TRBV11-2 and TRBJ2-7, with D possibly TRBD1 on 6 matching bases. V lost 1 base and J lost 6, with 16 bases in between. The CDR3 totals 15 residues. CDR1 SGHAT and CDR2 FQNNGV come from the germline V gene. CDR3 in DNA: TGTGCCAGCAGCTTAGGGACACAGGGCCGGGGCGAGCAGTACTTC. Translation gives CASSLGTQGRGEQYF.

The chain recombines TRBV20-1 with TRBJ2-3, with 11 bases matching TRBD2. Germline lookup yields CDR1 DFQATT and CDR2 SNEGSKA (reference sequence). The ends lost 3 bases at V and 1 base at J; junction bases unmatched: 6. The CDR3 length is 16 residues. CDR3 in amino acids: CSASSGRALRTDTQYF. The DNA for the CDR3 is TGCAGTGCTAGTAGCGGGAGGGCCTTACGCACAGATACGCAGTATTTT.

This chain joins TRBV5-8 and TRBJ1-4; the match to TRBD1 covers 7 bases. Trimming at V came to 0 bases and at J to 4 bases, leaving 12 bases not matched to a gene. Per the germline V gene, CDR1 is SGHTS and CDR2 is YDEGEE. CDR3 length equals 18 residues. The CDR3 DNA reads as TGTGCCAGCAGCTTGGCCCCTGGGACAGCCACCATTAATGAAAAACTGTTTTTT. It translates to CASSLAPGTATINEKLFF.

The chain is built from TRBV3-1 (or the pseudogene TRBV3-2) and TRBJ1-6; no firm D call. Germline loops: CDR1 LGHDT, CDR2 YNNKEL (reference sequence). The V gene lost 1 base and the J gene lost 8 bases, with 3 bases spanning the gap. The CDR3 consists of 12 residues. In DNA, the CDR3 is TGTGCCAGCAGCCAAGCGGATTCACCCCTCCACTTT. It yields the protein CASSQADSPLHF.

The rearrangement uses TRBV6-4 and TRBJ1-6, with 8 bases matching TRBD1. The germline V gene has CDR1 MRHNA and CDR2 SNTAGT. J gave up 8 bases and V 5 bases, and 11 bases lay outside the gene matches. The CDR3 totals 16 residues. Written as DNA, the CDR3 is TGTGCCAGCAGTACGTCACAGGGGGTATTAGATTCACCCCTCCACTTT. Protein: CASSTSQGVLDSPLHF.

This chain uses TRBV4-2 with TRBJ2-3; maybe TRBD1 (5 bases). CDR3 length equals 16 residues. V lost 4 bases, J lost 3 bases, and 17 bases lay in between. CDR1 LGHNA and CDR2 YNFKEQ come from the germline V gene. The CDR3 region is CASSRLGQGRTDTQYF. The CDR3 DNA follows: TGTGCCAGCAGCCGCCTCGGGCAGGGTAGAACAGATACGCAGTATTTT.

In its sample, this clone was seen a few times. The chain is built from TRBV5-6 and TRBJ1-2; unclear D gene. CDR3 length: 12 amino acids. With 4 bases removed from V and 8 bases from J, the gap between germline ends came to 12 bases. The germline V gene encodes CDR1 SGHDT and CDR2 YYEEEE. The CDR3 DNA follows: TGTGCCAGCAGCCTAATGGGGAGCGGCTACACCTTC. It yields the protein CASSLMGSGYTF.

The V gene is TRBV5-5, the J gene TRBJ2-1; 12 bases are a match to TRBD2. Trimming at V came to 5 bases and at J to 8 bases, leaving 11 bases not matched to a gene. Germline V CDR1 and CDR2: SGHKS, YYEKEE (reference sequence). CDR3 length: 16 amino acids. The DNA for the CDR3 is TGTGCCAGCAGGACTAGCGGGAGCGTCGAGGGCGATGAGCAGTTCTTC. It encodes CASRTSGSVEGDEQFF.

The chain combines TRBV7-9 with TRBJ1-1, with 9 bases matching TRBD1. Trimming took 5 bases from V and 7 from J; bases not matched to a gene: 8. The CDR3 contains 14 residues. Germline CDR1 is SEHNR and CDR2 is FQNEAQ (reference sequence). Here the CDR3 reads CASSPNRGPNEAFF. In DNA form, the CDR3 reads TGTGCCAGCAGCCCGAACAGGGGGCCTAATGAAGCTTTCTTT.

CDR3 bases: TGTGCCTGGAGTGCAGGGGCATACACAGATACGCAGTATTTT. Translated: CAWSAGAYTDTQYF. V usage is TRBV30 and J usage is TRBJ2-3; tentatively, D is TRBD1 (6 bases). This CDR3 is 14 amino acids long. Trimming shortened V by 1 base and J by 2 bases, and 10 bases separated the two germline ends. Germline CDR1 is GTSNPN and CDR2 is SVGIG (reference sequence).

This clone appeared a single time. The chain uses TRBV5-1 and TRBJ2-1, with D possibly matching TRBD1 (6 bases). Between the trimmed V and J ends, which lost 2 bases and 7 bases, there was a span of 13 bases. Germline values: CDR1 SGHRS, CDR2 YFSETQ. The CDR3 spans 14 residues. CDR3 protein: CASSLSGAGNEQFF. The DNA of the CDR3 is TGCGCCAGCAGCTTATCAGGGGCAGGGAATGAGCAGTTCTTC.

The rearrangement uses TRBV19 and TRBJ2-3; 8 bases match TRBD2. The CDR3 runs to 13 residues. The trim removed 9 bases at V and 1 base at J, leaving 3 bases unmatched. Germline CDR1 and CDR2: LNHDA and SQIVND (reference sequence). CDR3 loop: CASGLAGTDTQYF. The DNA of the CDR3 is TGTGCCAGCGGACTAGCAGGCACAGATACGCAGTATTTT.